These 31 T cell receptor beta chains came from one sample sequenced in a study of cytomegalovirus exposure and HLA in healthy donors. Use of 60 Vbeta and 13 Jbeta primers characterized the PCR. Assay: immunoSEQ multiplex PCR; the TCRdb copy retains only in-frame clones and omits some. This table has 110,000 or so clones, around 70% appearing once. The source material was PBMCs. Source of these receptors: a woman in her sixties or seventies in good health and CMV-seropositive.

The V call is TRBV30, the J call TRBJ1-3, with 8 bases aligning to TRBD1. CDR1 and CDR2 from the germline V gene are GTSNPN and SVGIG (reference sequence). Unmatched junction bases numbered 5, after V lost 3 bases and J lost 4 bases. The length of the CDR3 is 14 residues. Written as DNA, the CDR3 is TGTGCCTGGAGCGACAGGGGTGGAGGAAACACCATATATTTT. This codes for CAWSDRGGGNTIYF. Drawing the rest from reference TRBV30 and TRBJ1-3, the complete variable domain is SQTIHQWPATLVQPVGSPLSLECTVEGTSNPNLYWYRQAAGRGLQLLFYSVGIGQISSEVPQNLSASRPQDRQFILSSKKLLLSDSGFYLCAWSDRGGGNTIYFGEGSWLTVV.

The genes are TRBV7-8 and TRBJ2-2; 7 nucleotides line up with TRBD1. Looked up from germline, CDR1 is SGHVS and CDR2 is FQNEAQ. V was clipped by 6 bases and J by 3 bases; unmatched bases: 4. The CDR3 loop spans 14 amino acids. The CDR3 protein is CASSMTGYTGELFF. The CDR3 region has the DNA TGTGCCAGCAGTATGACAGGGTACACCGGGGAGCTGTTTTTT.

The chain uses TRBV7-8 and TRBJ1-2; tentatively, D is TRBD1 (5 bases). The CDR3 has 13 residues. V shed 1 base and J shed 6 bases, with 9 bases lying between them. The V gene's germline CDR1 is SGHVS and CDR2 FQNEAQ. For the CDR3, the DNA is TGTGCCAGCAGCTTAGGGGGCCCGAATGGCTACACCTTC. It yields the protein CASSLGGPNGYTF.

The V call is TRBV30, the J call TRBJ1-5; no firm D call. The CDR3 sequence is 12 residues long. Germline-derived CDR1 and CDR2 are GTSNPN and SVGIG (reference sequence). Trimming pared 4 bases from V and 2 bases from J, leaving 6 bases between. The CDR3 nucleotides are TGTGCCTGGAATCAGGGCAATCAGCCCCAGCATTTT. The encoded protein is CAWNQGNQPQHF.

The CDR3 spells CAWSVNNHEQFF. CDR3 in DNA: TGTGCCTGGAGTGTTAATAATCATGAGCAGTTCTTC. This chain joins TRBV30 and TRBJ2-1, with unresolved D. V lost 0 bases to trimming and J lost 8 bases, with 8 bases between them. Germline V gives CDR1 GTSNPN, CDR2 SVGIG (reference sequence). The CDR3 is 12 residues long.

The chain uses TRBV19 and TRBJ2-4; 12 bases fit TRBD1. V dropped 4 bases and J dropped 4; count of bases not matched to a gene: 5. Germline V CDR1 and CDR2: LNHDA, SQIVND (reference sequence). CDR3 length equals 16 residues. CDR3 bases: TGTGCCAGTAGTACCGGGACAGGGGGCGGAAAAAACATTCAGTACTTC. Translated, it gives CASSTGTGGGKNIQYF. Full variable domain (missing parts from reference TRBV19 and TRBJ2-4): DGGITQSPKYLFRKEGQNVTLSCEQNLNHDAMYWYRQDPGQGLRLIYYSQIVNDFQKGDIAEGYSVSREKKESFPLTVTSAQKNPTAFYLCASSTGTGGGKNIQYFGAGTRLSVL.

DNA of the CDR3: TGTGCCAGCAGCGTAGAGGAGGGAATGAAAGCTTTCTTT. It codes for CASSVEEGMKAFF. The chain has TRBV9 and TRBJ1-1, with D unresolved. CDR3 length: 13 amino acids. V was cut by 0 bases and J by 9 bases, with 12 bases left in between. Germline loops: CDR1 SGDLS, CDR2 YYNGEE.

Concerning this clone itself: Other DNA sequences in the sample encode the same CDR3. J is TRBJ2-7 and V is TRBV6-5; no reliable D call. This CDR3 is built from 11 residues. From germline, CDR1 is MNHEY and CDR2 SVGAGI. V was clipped by 5 bases and J by 3 bases, with 5 bases between them. In DNA form, the CDR3 reads TGTGCCAGCAGTCGACACTACGAGCAGTACTTC. Residues: CASSRHYEQYF.

In this sample, this clone turned up a few times. The CDR3 sequence is CASSRTGLVDTQYF. The CDR3 bases are TGTGCCAGCAGTCGGACAGGTCTCGTGGATACGCAGTATTTT. This chain connects TRBV6-6 to TRBJ2-3; 7 bases align to TRBD1. Trimming at V came to 5 bases and at J to 6 bases, leaving 8 bases not matched to a gene. The CDR3 is 14 residues long. From germline, CDR1 is MNHNY and CDR2 SVGAGI (reference sequence).

This chain links TRBV5-1 with TRBJ1-6, with 7 nucleotides matching TRBD1. Germline CDR1 and CDR2: SGHRS and YFSETQ. V shed 2 bases and J 5 bases; nucleotides not matched to a gene: 7. The CDR3 loop spans 16 amino acids. The CDR3 region is CASSFGQGVDNSPLHF. The CDR3 region has the DNA TGCGCCAGCAGCTTTGGCCAGGGGGTCGATAATTCACCCCTCCACTTT. The variable domain in full, completed from reference TRBV5-1 and TRBJ1-6, reads KAGVTQTPRYLIKTRGQQVTLSCSPISGHRSVSWYQQTPGQGLQFLFEYFSETQRNKGNFPGRFSGRQFSNSRSEMNVSTLELGDSALYLCASSFGQGVDNSPLHFGNGTRLTVT.

V and J are TRBV2 and TRBJ1-6, with 9 bases matching TRBD1. Germline CDR1 reads SNHLY; CDR2 reads FYNNEI. V was pared by 9 bases and J by 5 bases, with 5 bases of the junction left unmatched. The CDR3 loop spans 14 amino acids. The CDR3 DNA follows: TGTGCCAGTACACAGGGGGCGAATAATTCACCCCTCCACTTT. As protein: CASTQGANNSPLHF.

This clone was counted only a few times. J is TRBJ1-1 and V is TRBV7-9; possibly TRBD1 for D (5 bases). Germline CDR1 and CDR2: SEHNR and FQNEAQ (reference sequence). CDR3 length: 14 amino acids. The V end was cut by 1 base, the J end by 4 bases, with 10 bases between. CDR3 nucleotides: TGTGCCAGCAGCTTAGGACAGCAGGGCACTGAAGCTTTCTTT. Its translation is CASSLGQQGTEAFF.

The genes are TRBV7-9 and TRBJ2-7, with D perhaps matching TRBD2 (5 bases). Germline V gene lookup returns CDR1 SEHNR and CDR2 FQNEAQ (reference sequence). V was clipped by 3 bases and J by 6 bases, with 9 bases between them. There are 12 residues in the CDR3. The CDR3 loop reads CASSFSRGEQYF. For the CDR3, the DNA is TGTGCCAGCAGCTTCTCCCGGGGCGAGCAGTACTTC.

Only a few counts were recorded for this clone. This chain connects TRBV10-3 to TRBJ1-1; tentatively, D is TRBD1 (5 bases). V shed 1 base and J shed 3 bases, with 15 bases lying between them. CDR1 is ENHRY and CDR2 is SYGVKD in the germline V gene. The CDR3 has 16 residues. CDR3 sequence (DNA): TGTGCCATCAGTGAGTTAGGGGCCGTGGGTGACACTGAAGCTTTCTTT. It encodes CAISELGAVGDTEAFF.

This chain joins TRBV5-1 and TRBJ1-1; TRBD1 agrees at 10 bases. Germline trimming cut 3 bases from V and 6 bases from J; bases unmatched to any gene: 11. The CDR3 consists of 16 residues. The V gene's germline CDR1 is SGHRS and CDR2 YFSETQ. Written as DNA, the CDR3 is TGCGCCAGCAGCTCAAGACAGGGGGCGTCTGACGCTGAAGCTTTCTTT. This gives the protein CASSSRQGASDAEAFF.

This chain uses TRBV7-9 with TRBJ2-6, with D unclear. CDR1 and CDR2 (germline): SEHNR, FQNEAQ (reference sequence). V gave up 5 bases and J gave up 2 bases, with 10 bases separating them. The CDR3 has 15 amino acids. This chain's CDR3 is CASSPKAPGANVLTF. CDR3 DNA sequence: TGTGCCAGCAGCCCCAAAGCGCCTGGGGCCAACGTCCTGACTTTC.

The V and J genes are TRBV7-2 and TRBJ2-3, with TRBD1 as a possible D gene (5 bases). The CDR3 is made up of 13 amino acids. Trimming took 3 bases from V and 7 from J, leaving 11 bases between them. The V gene's germline CDR1 is SGHTA and CDR2 FQGNSA. CDR3 in amino acids: CASSLLPGNTQYF. The CDR3 DNA reads TGTGCCAGCAGCTTGCTCCCAGGGAATACGCAGTATTTT.

This chain joins TRBV19 and TRBJ2-7; 7 bases agree with TRBD1. With 5 bases clipped from V and 5 bases from J, the junction kept 12 bases outside the gene matches. The CDR3 spans 15 residues. Germline CDR1 reads LNHDA; CDR2 reads SQIVND (reference sequence). As DNA, the CDR3 is TGTGCCAGTAGTTTCAGGACAGGCCCTGGAAACGAGCAGTACTTC. The encoded protein is CASSFRTGPGNEQYF.

This chain joins TRBV10-2 and TRBJ2-7; 9 positions match TRBD2. V gave up 6 bases and J gave up 4 bases; unmatched junction bases: 4. CDR1 and CDR2 from the germline V gene are WSHSY and SAAADI. The CDR3 is 13 residues long. Written as DNA, the CDR3 is TGCGCCAGCAGATTAGCGGGGGCTTACGAGCAGTACTTC. Translation: CASRLAGAYEQYF.

The chain recombines TRBV6-1 with TRBJ2-7, with 8 bases lining up with TRBD1. Unmatched junction bases numbered 3, after V lost 3 bases and J lost 2 bases. The CDR3 extends over 14 amino acids. In germline, CDR1 is MNHNS, CDR2 SASEGT. DNA of the CDR3: TGTGCCAGCAGTGAGGGCAGGGGGCCCTACGAGCAGTACTTC. This gives the protein CASSEGRGPYEQYF.

This rearrangement joins TRBV6-5 to TRBJ2-1; 8 bases line up with TRBD2. J gave up 9 bases and V 6 bases, and 10 bases lay outside the gene matches. The V gene's germline CDR1 is MNHEY and CDR2 SVGAGI. CDR3 length: 14 residues. The CDR3 nucleotides are TGTGCCAGCAGAGCGGGGGCGTATGGGGGTGAGCAGTTCTTC. It encodes CASRAGAYGGEQFF.

The sample holds a few counts of this clone. The CDR3 sequence: CASSQDQGGVGELFF. The CDR3 DNA reads TGTGCCAGCAGCCAAGATCAAGGGGGCGTCGGGGAGCTGTTTTTT. This chain uses TRBV4-2 with TRBJ2-2; 7 positions agree with TRBD1. The CDR3 consists of 15 residues. Germline V gene sequence: CDR1 LGHNA, CDR2 YNFKEQ. Trimming removed 0 bases from V and 7 bases from J; junction bases left unmatched: 5.

This clone was observed a handful of times. Other nucleotide sequences from this sample produce the same CDR3. The CDR3: CASSYSEGNTEAFF. The CDR3, as DNA: TGTGCCAGCAGTTACTCAGAGGGGAACACTGAAGCTTTCTTT. The chain joins TRBV6-6 to TRBJ1-1, with D hard to call. Germline CDR1 MNHNY, CDR2 SVGAGI (reference sequence). Trimming removed 0 bases at V and 1 base at J, with 6 bases between. The CDR3 has 14 residues.

CDR3 coding DNA: TGTGCCAGCAGTGAAGCACGACAGGGGGCGCGGGGCAATCAGCCCCAGCATTTT. Translating gives CASSEARQGARGNQPQHF. The rearrangement uses TRBV6-1 and TRBJ1-5; 10 bases fit TRBD1. This CDR3 is 18 amino acids long. V lost 0 bases, J lost 2 bases, and 7 bases stayed unmatched. Germline V CDR1 and CDR2: MNHNS, SASEGT.

This clone appeared a few times. The chain carries TRBV5-1 and TRBJ2-3; 8 nucleotides agree with TRBD1. V shed 4 bases and J 4 bases; nucleotides not matched to a gene: 5. Germline CDR1 SGHRS, CDR2 YFSETQ. The CDR3 spans 14 residues. This CDR3 reads CASSKDRDPDTQYF. The CDR3 coding sequence is TGCGCCAGCAGCAAGGACAGGGACCCAGATACGCAGTATTTT.

The chain carries TRBV29-1 and TRBJ2-2; unclear D gene. Trimming left V 7 bases short and J 2 bases short, with 14 bases between. The CDR3 covers 14 residues. Germline CDR1 reads SQVTM; CDR2 reads ANQGSEA. The CDR3 reads CSASKNFNTGELFF. DNA for the CDR3: TGCAGCGCATCAAAAAACTTTAACACCGGGGAGCTGTTTTTT.

The rearrangement joins TRBV2 to TRBJ2-1; D perhaps matches TRBD2 (6 bases). The CDR3 has 14 amino acids. V shed 1 base and J shed 6 bases, with 10 bases lying between them. In germline, CDR1 is SNHLY, CDR2 FYNNEI. CDR3 coding DNA: TGTGCCAGCAGTGAAGGGCTAGCGATCAATGAGCAGTTCTTC. This codes for CASSEGLAINEQFF.

The gene calls are TRBV4-3 and TRBJ2-7; 9 bases line up with TRBD1. CDR3 length: 16 residues. J was trimmed by 7 bases and V by 0 bases; bases with no gene match: 10. Germline assignment: CDR1 LGHNA and CDR2 YSLEER. The CDR3 coding sequence is TGCGCCAGCAGCCAAGAAGTGAGGGACAGGGCACGGGAGCAGTACTTC. Translating it yields CASSQEVRDRAREQYF.

This chain's CDR3 is CASSLGQGSSYEQYF. CDR3 sequence (DNA): TGCGCCAGCAGCTTGGGACAGGGGAGCTCCTACGAGCAGTACTTC. The genes are TRBV5-1 and TRBJ2-7; 8 bases fit TRBD1. The CDR3 is made up of 15 amino acids. Trimming took 0 bases from V and 0 from J; bases not matched to a gene: 2. From germline, CDR1 is SGHRS and CDR2 YFSETQ.

This clone has a single count. The sample carries other DNA sequences with the same CDR3. V usage is TRBV20-1 and J usage is TRBJ1-1, with unresolved D. Germline V gene sequence: CDR1 DFQATT, CDR2 SNEGSKA (reference sequence). This CDR3 region has 11 residues. Trimming removed 1 base from V and 6 bases from J, with 6 bases in between. The CDR3, as DNA: TGCAGTGCTAGAGGCCCAGCTGAAGCTTTCTTT. It codes for CSARGPAEAFF.

This clone came up a few times. The chain combines TRBV2 with TRBJ2-3; 12 nucleotides line up with TRBD2. CDR3 length: 15 residues. CDR1 is SNHLY, CDR2 FYNNEI, per germline. The V and J ends lost 3 bases and 3 bases, in that order; junction bases with no gene match: 1. The CDR3 DNA sequence: TGTGCCAGCAGTGAGACTAGCGGGAGAACAGATACGCAGTATTTT. Residues: CASSETSGRTDTQYF.